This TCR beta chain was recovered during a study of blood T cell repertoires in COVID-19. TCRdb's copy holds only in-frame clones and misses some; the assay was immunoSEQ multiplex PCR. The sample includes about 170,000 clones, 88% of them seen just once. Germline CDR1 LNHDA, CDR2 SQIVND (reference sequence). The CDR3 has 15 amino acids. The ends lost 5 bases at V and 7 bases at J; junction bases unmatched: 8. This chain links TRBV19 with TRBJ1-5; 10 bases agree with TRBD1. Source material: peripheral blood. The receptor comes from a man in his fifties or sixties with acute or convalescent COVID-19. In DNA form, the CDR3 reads TGTGCCAGTAGTCCCTGGGACAGGGGAGGACAGCCCCAGCATTTT. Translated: CASSPWDRGGQPQHF.